This paragraph covers one TCR beta chain sequence. Its antigen has not been determined. Per-base qualities were not stored, and no clone one base away is much larger. This record belongs to a study of T cell repertoires in cytomegalovirus infection (dated by TCRdb to about 2019). Broadly, across the study: Recently identified HLA-C-restricted CMV epitopes, whose presentation resists viral immunomodulation, were targeted by peptide stimulations together with well-studied HLA-B-restricted epitopes. The HLA type of each donor mattered for the analysis, because public TCR beta signatures pointed to carriage of CMV infection along with the matching HLA type.

For CDR1 and CDR2, the germline V gene lists MGHDK and SYGVNS. V has 0 bases trimmed and J has 10 bases trimmed; junction bases matching no gene number 3. The CDR3 runs 14 residues from the cysteine to the phenylalanine. Only the CDR3 portion is preserved as DNA: 42 bases, with reading frame beginning at the first base. Sequencing took place on an Illumina HiSeq 1500. TCRdb ran its own pipeline on the public reads, namely fastp trimming at Q25 and MiXCR clone calling, and kept in-frame beta chains. Rows are combined by CDR3 protein, so each entry shows the most common genes and DNA. The sample table holds some 940,000 distinct CDR3 sequences, of which 30% to 40% were seen once. About an eighth of the sample goes to the ten largest clones. General findings and caveats noted by the study authors: Cumulative frequency of public TCR beta family members discriminated carriers of CMV infection plus the relevant HLA type in this cohort and an independent approximately 350-donor cohort. In the ex vivo response, HLA-C-restricted CMV-specific TCR beta clonotypes were dominant, and in two of eight donors the single most frequent clonotype came from this HLA-C-restricted group.

The treatment or condition label, read with the paper, signifies: in vitro stimulation with specific CMV peptide epitopes to enrich CMV-specific T cells. This receptor was identified in a human donor in good health (CMV status not recorded). Some clones in this sample may be carry-over from other donors' samples. The sequencing here drew on cultured CD8+ T cells from PBMCs, taken from culture after CMV antigen stimulation. The chain was built from TRBV25-1 and TRBJ2-1; 10 bases in the junction line up with TRBD2. The sequence in DNA is TGTGCCAGCAGTGAATATAATAGCGGGGGGGAGCAGTTCTTC. It is translated as CASSEYNSGGEQFF. Where the CDR3 stops, the reference TRBV25-1 and TRBJ2-1 genes take over; the full variable domain is EADIYQTPRYLVIGTGKKITLECSQTMGHDKMYWYQQDPGMELHLIHYSYGVNSTEKGDLSSESTVSRIRTEHFPLTLESARPSHTSQYLCASSEYNSGGEQFFGPGTRLTVL.